The clone carrying this T cell receptor (beta chain) was recorded once. The antigen is not known. Germline V gene sequence: CDR1 SEHNR, CDR2 FQNEAQ (reference sequence). The CDR3 contains 15 residues. V shed 2 bases and J 5 bases; nucleotides not matched to a gene: 6. Generated by immunoSEQ multiplex PCR, the TCRdb table keeps only in-frame clones and is missing some. In the table there are about 130,000 clones, 90% of which are singletons. The data are from a study of cytomegalovirus exposure and HLA in healthy donors. Study-level points and caveats: It was reported that the classifier diagnosed cytomegalovirus status with high specificity and sensitivity in both the original and validation cohorts.

The gene calls are TRBV7-9 and TRBJ2-1; 7 nucleotides agree with TRBD2. The sequencing input was PBMCs. The source of this sequence is a woman aged 25 to 39 in good health and CMV-seropositive. The CDR3 DNA reads as TGTGCCAGCAGCTTACAACTAGCGCTTAACAATGAGCAGTTCTTC. Its protein is CASSLQLALNNEQFF.